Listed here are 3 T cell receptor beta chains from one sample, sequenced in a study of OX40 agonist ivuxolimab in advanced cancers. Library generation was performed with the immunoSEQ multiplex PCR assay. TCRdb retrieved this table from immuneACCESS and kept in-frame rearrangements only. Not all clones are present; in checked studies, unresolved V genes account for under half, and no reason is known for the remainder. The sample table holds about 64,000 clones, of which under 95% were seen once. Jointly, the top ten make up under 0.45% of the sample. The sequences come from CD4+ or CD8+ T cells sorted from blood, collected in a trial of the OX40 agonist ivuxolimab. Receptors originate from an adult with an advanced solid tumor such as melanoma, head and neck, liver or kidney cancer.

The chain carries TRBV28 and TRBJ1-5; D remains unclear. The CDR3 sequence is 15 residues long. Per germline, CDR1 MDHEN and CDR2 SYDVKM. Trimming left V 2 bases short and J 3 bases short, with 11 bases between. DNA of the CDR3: TGTGCCAGCAGTTTACTCGTAGGGCTCAATCAGCCCCAGCATTTT. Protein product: CASSLLVGLNQPQHF.

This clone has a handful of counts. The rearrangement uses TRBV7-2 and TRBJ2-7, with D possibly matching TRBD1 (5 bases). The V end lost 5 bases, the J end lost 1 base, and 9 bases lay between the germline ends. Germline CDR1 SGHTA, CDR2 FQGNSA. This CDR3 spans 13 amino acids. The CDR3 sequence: CASSQTASYEQYF. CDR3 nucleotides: TGTGCCAGCAGCCAGACAGCATCCTACGAGCAGTACTTC.

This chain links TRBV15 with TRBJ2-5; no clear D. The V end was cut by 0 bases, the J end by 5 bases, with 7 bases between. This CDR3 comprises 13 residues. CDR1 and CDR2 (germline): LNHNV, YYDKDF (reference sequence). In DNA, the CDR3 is TGTGCCACCAGCAGAGATGGGCGGGAGACCCAGTACTTC. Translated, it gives CATSRDGRETQYF.